This T cell receptor beta chain was sequenced during a study of blood T cell repertoires in COVID-19. Turning to the study itself: Researchers got acute and convalescent COVID-19 samples from the United States, Italy and Spain.

Individuals drawn from approximately 26 US areas were about 18 to 95 years old. Researchers sorted participants into cohorts using their self-reported clinical history. Recovery meant two consecutive negative NP/OP PCR tests, professional clearance, or resolved symptoms. Data came from immunoSEQ multiplex PCR; TCRdb stores just in-frame clones and leaves some out. The sample carries a few hundred thousand clones, around 85% recorded once. The sequenced material came from PBMCs or T cells enriched from blood (not recorded which). The source is a woman in her forties or fifties who had recovered from COVID-19.

CDR3 in amino acids: CASSYSNGGARNTIYF. CDR3 nucleotides: TGTGCCAGCAGTTACTCCAATGGGGGGGCACGAAACACCATATATTTT. V and J are TRBV6-5 and TRBJ1-3; perhaps TRBD1 as D (6 bases). V lost 0 bases and J lost 5, with 14 bases in between. Germline CDR1 MNHEY, CDR2 SVGAGI. CDR3 size: 16 residues.